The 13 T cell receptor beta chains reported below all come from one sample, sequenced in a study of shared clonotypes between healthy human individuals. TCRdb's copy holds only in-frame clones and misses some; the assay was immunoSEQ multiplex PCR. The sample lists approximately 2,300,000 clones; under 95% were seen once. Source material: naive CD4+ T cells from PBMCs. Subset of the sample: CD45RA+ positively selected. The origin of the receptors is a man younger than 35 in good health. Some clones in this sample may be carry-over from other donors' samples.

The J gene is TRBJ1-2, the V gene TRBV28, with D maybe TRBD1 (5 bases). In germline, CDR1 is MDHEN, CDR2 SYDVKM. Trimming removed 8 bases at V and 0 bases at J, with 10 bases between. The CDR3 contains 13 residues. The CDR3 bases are TGTGCCAGCCGCAGGGACCCTAACTATGGCTACACCTTC. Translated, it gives CASRRDPNYGYTF.

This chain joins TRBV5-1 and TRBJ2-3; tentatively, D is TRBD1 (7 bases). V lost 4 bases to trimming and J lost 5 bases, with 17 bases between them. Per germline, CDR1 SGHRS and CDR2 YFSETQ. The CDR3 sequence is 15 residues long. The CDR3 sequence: CASSTWRGLVDTQYF. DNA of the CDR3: TGCGCCAGCAGCACATGGAGGGGGCTAGTAGATACGCAGTATTTT.

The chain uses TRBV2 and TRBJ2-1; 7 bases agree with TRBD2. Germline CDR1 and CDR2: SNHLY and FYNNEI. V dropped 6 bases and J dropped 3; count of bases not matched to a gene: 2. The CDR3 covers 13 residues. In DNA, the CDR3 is TGTGCCAGCAGAGGGAGGGTCTACAATGAGCAGTTCTTC. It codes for CASRGRVYNEQFF.

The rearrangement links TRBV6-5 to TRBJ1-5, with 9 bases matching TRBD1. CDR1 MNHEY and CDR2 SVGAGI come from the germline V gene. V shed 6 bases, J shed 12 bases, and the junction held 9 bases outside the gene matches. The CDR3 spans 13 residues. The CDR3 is CASSRDRESFQHF. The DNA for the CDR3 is TGTGCCAGCAGCAGGGACAGGGAAAGTTTCCAGCATTTT.

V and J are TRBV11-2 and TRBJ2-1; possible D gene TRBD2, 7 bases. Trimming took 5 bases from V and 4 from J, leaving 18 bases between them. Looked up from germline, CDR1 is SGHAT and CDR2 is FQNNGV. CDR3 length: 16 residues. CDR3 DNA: TGTGCCAGCAGCACGCGTGGGGGGGGCGCTTACAATGAGCAGTTCTTC. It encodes CASSTRGGGAYNEQFF. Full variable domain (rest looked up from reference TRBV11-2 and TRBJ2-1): EAGVAQSPRYKIIEKRQSVAFWCNPISGHATLYWYQQILGQGPKLLIQFQNNGVVDDSQLPKDRFSAERLKGVDSTLKIQPAKLEDSAVYLCASSTRGGGAYNEQFFGPGTRLTVL.

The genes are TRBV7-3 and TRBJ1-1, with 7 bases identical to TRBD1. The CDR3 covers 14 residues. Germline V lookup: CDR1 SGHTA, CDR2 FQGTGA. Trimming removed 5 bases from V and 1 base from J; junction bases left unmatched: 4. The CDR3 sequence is CASSRGQPNTEAFF. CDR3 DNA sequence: TGTGCCAGCAGCAGGGGACAGCCGAACACTGAAGCTTTCTTT.

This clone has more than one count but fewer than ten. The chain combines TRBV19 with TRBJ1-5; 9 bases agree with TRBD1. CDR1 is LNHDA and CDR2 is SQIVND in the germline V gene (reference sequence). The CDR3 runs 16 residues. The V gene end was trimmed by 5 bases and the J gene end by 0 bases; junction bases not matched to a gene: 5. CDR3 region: CASSLGTGYSNQPQHF. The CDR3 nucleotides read TGTGCCAGTAGTTTAGGGACAGGGTATAGCAATCAGCCCCAGCATTTT.

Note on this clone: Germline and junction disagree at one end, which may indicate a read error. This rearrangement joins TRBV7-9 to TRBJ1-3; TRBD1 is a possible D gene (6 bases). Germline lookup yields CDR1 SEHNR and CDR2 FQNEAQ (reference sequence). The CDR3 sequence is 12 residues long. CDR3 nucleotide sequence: TGTGCCAGCAGCCTCGATAGGGGACATATCGGTTTT. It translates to CASSLDRGHIGF.

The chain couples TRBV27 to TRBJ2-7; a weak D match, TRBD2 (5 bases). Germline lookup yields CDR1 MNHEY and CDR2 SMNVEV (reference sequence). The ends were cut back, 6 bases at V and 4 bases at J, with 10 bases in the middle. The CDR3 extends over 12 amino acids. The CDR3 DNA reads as TGTGCCAGCAGCCAAACGGGGTACGAGCAGTACTTC. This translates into CASSQTGYEQYF.

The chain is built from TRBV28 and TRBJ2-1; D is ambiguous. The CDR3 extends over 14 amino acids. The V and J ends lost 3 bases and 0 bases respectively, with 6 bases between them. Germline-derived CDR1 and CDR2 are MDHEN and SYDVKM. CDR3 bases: TGTGCCAGCAGTTTTGGTCCCTCCTACAATGAGCAGTTCTTC. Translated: CASSFGPSYNEQFF.

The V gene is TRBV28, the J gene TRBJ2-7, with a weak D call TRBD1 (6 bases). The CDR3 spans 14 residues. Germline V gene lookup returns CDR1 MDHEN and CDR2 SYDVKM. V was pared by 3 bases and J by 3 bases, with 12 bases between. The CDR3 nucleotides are TGTGCCAGCAGTTTCCCCGGACAGATCTACGAGCAGTACTTC. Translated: CASSFPGQIYEQYF.

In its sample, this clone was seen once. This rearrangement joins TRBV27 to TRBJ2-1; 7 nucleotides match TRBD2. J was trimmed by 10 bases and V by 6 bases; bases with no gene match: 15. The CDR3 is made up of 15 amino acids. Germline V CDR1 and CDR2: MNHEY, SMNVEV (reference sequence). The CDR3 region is CASSLRSSGDLEQFF. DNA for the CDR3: TGTGCCAGCAGCTTACGGTCTAGCGGCGATTTGGAGCAGTTCTTC.

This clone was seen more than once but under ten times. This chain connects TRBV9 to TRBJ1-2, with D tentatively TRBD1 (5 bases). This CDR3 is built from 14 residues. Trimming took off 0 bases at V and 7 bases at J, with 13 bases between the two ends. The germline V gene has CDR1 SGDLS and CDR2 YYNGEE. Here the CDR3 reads CASSVVMGEVGYTF. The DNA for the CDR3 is TGTGCCAGCAGCGTAGTTATGGGGGAGGTTGGCTACACCTTC.